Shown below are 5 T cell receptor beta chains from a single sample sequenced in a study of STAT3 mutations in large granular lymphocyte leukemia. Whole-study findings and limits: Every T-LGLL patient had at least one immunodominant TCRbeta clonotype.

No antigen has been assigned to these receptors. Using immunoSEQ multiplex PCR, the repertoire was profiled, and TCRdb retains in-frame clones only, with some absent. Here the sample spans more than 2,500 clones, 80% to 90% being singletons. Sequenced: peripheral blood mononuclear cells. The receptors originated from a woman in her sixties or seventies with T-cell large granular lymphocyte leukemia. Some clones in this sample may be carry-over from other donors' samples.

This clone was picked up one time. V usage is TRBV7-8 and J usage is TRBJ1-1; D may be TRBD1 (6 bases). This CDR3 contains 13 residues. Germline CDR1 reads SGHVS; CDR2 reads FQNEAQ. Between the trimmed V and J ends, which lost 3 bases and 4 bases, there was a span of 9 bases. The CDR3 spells CASSFQGRTEAFF. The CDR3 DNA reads TGTGCCAGCAGCTTTCAGGGGCGCACTGAAGCTTTCTTT.

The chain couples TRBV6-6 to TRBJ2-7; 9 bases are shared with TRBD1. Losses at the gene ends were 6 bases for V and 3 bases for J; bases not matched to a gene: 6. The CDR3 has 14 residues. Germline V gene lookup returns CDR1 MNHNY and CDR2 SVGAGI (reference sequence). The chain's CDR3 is CASSATGGLYEQYF. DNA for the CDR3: TGTGCCAGCAGCGCCACAGGGGGCCTCTACGAGCAGTACTTC.

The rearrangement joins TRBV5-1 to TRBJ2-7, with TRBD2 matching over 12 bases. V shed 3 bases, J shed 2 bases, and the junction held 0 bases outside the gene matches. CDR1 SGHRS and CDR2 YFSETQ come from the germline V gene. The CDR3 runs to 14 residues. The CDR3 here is CASSSSGGAYEQYF. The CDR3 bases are TGCGCCAGCAGCTCTAGCGGGGGGGCCTACGAGCAGTACTTC.

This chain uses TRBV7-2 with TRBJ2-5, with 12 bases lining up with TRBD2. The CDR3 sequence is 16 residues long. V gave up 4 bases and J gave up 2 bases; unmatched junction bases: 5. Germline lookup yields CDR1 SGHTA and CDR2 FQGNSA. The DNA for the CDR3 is TGTGCCAGCAGCTCTTCTAGCGGGGGGGCACAAGAGACCCAGTACTTC. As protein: CASSSSSGGAQETQYF. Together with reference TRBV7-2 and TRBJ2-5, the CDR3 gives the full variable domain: GAGVSQSPSNKVTEKGKDVELRCDPISGHTALYWYRQSLGQGLEFLIYFQGNSAPDKSGLPSDRFSAERTGGSVSTLTIQRTQQEDSAVYLCASSSSSGGAQETQYFGPGTRLLVL.

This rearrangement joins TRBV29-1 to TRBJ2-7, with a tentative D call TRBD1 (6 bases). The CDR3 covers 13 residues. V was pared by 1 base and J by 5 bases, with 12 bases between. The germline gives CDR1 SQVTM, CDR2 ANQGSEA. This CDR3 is CSVEGGLLNEQYF. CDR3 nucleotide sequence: TGCAGCGTTGAAGGGGGGCTACTGAACGAGCAGTACTTC.